A single TCR beta chain is shown here with its context. These data come from a study of blood T cell repertoires in COVID-19. Looking at the study overall: From T cells, B-cell-depleted T cells, or PBMCs came the material, which was cDNA or gDNA.

Repertoires were generated with immunoSEQ multiplex PCR, while TCRdb's copy carries only in-frame clones and drops some. The repertoire consists of fewer than 350,000 clones, with 90% occurring once and the leading ten covering roughly 1.5%. Sequencing input: PBMCs or T cells enriched from blood (not recorded which). The sequence derives from a woman under 30 with acute COVID-19.

Here the CDR3 DNA reads TGTGCCAGCAGTTCACCGTTGGCTAGCGGGGTCTACCAAGAGACCCAGTACTTC. Residues: CASSSPLASGVYQETQYF. The chain links TRBV7-9 to TRBJ2-5; 9 positions agree with TRBD2. With 6 bases clipped from V and 0 bases from J, the junction kept 14 bases outside the gene matches. CDR1 and CDR2 from the germline V gene are SEHNR and FQNEAQ (reference sequence). The CDR3 consists of 18 residues.